This TCR beta chain is drawn from a study of blood T cell repertoires in COVID-19. Study-wide context: Researchers got acute and convalescent COVID-19 samples from the United States, Italy and Spain. The analysed material was cDNA or gDNA that came from T cells, B-cell-depleted T cells, or PBMCs.

Sequencing was performed with immunoSEQ multiplex PCR; in TCRdb, only in-frame clones are kept and a portion is missing. The table lists approximately 470,000 clones, approximately 85% of them singletons. The receptor's source is a human donor in a cohort sampled during active COVID-19. Material for sequencing was peripheral blood.

CDR3 in DNA: TGTGCCAGCAGCTTAGTTTGGACAGGGGACTATAACTATGGCTACACCTTC. Its protein is CASSLVWTGDYNYGYTF. V usage is TRBV7-9 and J usage is TRBJ1-2, with TRBD1 identical over 9 bases. J lost 1 base, V lost 1 base, and 7 bases had no gene match. The CDR3 sequence is 17 residues long. From germline, CDR1 is SEHNR and CDR2 FQNEAQ (reference sequence).